The 6 T cell receptor beta chains in this list originate from one sample, sequenced in a study of vaccination effects on CD4 cells after COVID-19. The ViraFEST assay expanded antigen-specific CD4+ T cells with viral peptide pools before sequencing. Following a roughly eleven-day culture, CD4+ T cells were purified. According to the study, vaccine recipients showed no prior SARS-CoV-2 infection and negative nucleocapsid antibodies. TCRdb's copy holds only in-frame clones and misses some; the assay was immunoSEQ multiplex PCR. This sample carries around 63,000 clones, around 75% of them seen once, and the ten largest clones take 3.5% to 4.5%. Their recognized antigens are unknown. The sequenced sample was CD4+ T cells from PBMCs cultured with HCoV-OC43 spike peptides, obtained before COVID-19 vaccination. Sample subset: HCoV-OC43 spike overlapping peptide pool stimulation. All receptors come from a human donor who received a COVID-19 vaccine.

The CDR3 DNA is TGTGCCAGCAGCCTGGAGTTTTCCACAGATACGCAGTATTTT. It specifies CASSLEFSTDTQYF. The V gene is TRBV7-2, the J gene TRBJ2-3; no reliable D call. The length of the CDR3 is 14 residues. CDR1 is SGHTA, CDR2 FQGNSA, per germline. V was shortened by 5 bases and J by 2 bases, with 11 bases between the two germline ends.

In DNA form, the CDR3 reads TGTGCCAGCAGCTTATCTCCTGGCGCAGGGGGCACCGGGGAGCTGTTTTTT. Protein sequence: CASSLSPGAGGTGELFF. This chain uses TRBV7-3 with TRBJ2-2, with 7 positions matching TRBD1. The germline gives CDR1 SGHTA, CDR2 FQGTGA. The V and J ends lost 2 bases and 4 bases, in that order; junction bases with no gene match: 10. CDR3 length: 17 residues.

The rearrangement uses TRBV4-1 and TRBJ2-3; 8 nucleotides line up with TRBD2. Germline CDR1 MGHRA, CDR2 YSYEKL. Trimming took 1 base from V and 3 from J; bases not matched to a gene: 6. CDR3 length: 16 amino acids. The DNA of the CDR3 is TGCGCCAGCAGCCAAGCTGGTAGCGGGGTTACAGATACGCAGTATTTT. Translating gives CASSQAGSGVTDTQYF.

The rearrangement joins TRBV5-1 to TRBJ2-4; 7 positions match TRBD1. CDR3 length: 16 residues. The V gene's germline CDR1 is SGHRS and CDR2 YFSETQ. After removal of 2 bases from V and 0 bases from J, the junction contained 5 bases not matched to a gene. The DNA for the CDR3 is TGCGCCAGCAGCTTTGGACAGGAGACAGCCAAAAACATTCAGTACTTC. Protein sequence: CASSFGQETAKNIQYF. The full variable domain, completed using reference TRBV5-1 and TRBJ2-4, is KAGVTQTPRYLIKTRGQQVTLSCSPISGHRSVSWYQQTPGQGLQFLFEYFSETQRNKGNFPGRFSGRQFSNSRSEMNVSTLELGDSALYLCASSFGQETAKNIQYFGAGTRLSVL.

This sequence joins TRBV7-2 and TRBJ1-2; 11 bases fit TRBD1. Looked up from germline, CDR1 is SGHTA and CDR2 is FQGNSA. With 1 base clipped from V and 5 bases from J, the junction kept 9 bases outside the gene matches. This CDR3 has 17 residues. CDR3 nucleotide sequence: TGTGCCAGCAGCTTAGGGCCCAGGGGACAGGGGGGGTATGGCTACACCTTC. Residues: CASSLGPRGQGGYGYTF.

This clone occurred a few times. The CDR3 is CASSLGLVSYNEQFF. The CDR3 DNA reads as TGTGCCAGCAGCCTGGGACTCGTATCCTACAATGAGCAGTTCTTC. This chain uses TRBV7-3 with TRBJ2-1, with D perhaps matching TRBD2 (6 bases). V shed 5 bases and J shed 1 base, with 12 bases lying between them. The CDR3 consists of 15 residues. Germline-derived CDR1 and CDR2 are SGHTA and FQGTGA.